This T cell receptor beta chain was identified in a study of blood T cell repertoires in COVID-19. For the study at large: The United States, Italy and Spain provided the acute and convalescent COVID-19 samples. The cDNA or gDNA used as material had been derived from T cells, B-cell-depleted T cells, or PBMCs.

Authors' methods: By means of reference gene primer amplification, nucleated cell counts were estimated. Assay: immunoSEQ multiplex PCR; the TCRdb copy retains only in-frame clones and omits some. Clone size and the V and J calls come from that table; the DNA yielded D and trimming. This sample has some 45,000 clones; 85% to 90% occur once, and the top ten carry under 9.5%. Unmatched junction bases numbered 1, after V lost 5 bases and J lost 1 base. From germline, CDR1 is MNHEY and CDR2 SVGEGT. The CDR3 has 14 residues. The rearrangement uses TRBV6-2 or TRBV6-3 and TRBJ2-1; 8 bases match TRBD1. The sample was peripheral blood. The receptor was isolated from a human donor in a cohort sampled during active COVID-19. CDR3 coding DNA: TGTGCCAGCAGTCGACAGGGGTCCTACAATGAGCAGTTCTTC. Translating gives CASSRQGSYNEQFF.